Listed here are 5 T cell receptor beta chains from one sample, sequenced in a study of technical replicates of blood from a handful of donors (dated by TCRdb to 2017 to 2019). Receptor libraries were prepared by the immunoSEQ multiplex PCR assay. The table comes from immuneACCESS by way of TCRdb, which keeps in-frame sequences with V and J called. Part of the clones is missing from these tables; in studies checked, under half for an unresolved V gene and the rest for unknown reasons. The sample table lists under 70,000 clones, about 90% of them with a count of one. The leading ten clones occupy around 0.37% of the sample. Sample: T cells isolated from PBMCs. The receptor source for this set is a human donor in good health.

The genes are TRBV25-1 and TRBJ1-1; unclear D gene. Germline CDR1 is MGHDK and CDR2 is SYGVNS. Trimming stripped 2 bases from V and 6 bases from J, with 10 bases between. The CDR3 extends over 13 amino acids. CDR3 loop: CASSEGGLSEAFF. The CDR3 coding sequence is TGTGCCAGCAGTGAAGGAGGTCTTTCTGAAGCTTTCTTT.

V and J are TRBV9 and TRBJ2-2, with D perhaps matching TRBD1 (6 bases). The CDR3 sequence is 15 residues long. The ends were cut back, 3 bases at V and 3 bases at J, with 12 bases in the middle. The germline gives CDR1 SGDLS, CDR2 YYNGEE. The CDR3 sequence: CASSAGQGYTGELFF. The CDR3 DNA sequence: TGTGCCAGCAGCGCCGGGCAGGGGTACACCGGGGAGCTGTTTTTT. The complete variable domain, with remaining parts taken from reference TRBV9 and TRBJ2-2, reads DSGVTQTPKHLITATGQRVTLRCSPRSGDLSVYWYQQSLDQGLQFLIQYYNGEERAKGNILERFSAQQFPDLHSELNLSSLELGDSALYFCASSAGQGYTGELFFGEGSRLTVL.

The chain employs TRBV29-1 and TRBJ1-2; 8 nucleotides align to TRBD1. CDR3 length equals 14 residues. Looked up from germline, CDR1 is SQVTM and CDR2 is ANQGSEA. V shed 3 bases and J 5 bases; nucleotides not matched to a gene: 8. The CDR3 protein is CSVDTGGSAYGYTF. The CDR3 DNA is TGCAGCGTTGATACAGGGGGTTCCGCGTATGGCTACACCTTC. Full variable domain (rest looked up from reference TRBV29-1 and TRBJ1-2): SAVISQKPSRDICQRGTSLTIQCQVDSQVTMMFWYRQQPGQSLTLIATANQGSEATYESGFVIDKFPISRPNLTFSTLTVSNMSPEDSSIYLCSVDTGGSAYGYTFGSGTRLTVV.

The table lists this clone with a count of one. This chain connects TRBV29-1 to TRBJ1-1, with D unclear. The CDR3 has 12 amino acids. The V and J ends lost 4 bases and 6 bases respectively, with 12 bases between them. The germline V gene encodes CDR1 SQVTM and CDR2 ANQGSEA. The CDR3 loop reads CSVGPGWSEAFF. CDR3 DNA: TGCAGCGTTGGCCCAGGCTGGTCTGAAGCTTTCTTT.

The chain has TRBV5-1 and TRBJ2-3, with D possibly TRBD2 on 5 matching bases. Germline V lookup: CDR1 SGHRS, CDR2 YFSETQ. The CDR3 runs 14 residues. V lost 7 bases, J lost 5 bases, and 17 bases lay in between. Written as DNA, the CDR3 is TGCGCCAGCTCACCAACTAGTTCCGTAGATACGCAGTATTTT. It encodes CASSPTSSVDTQYF.